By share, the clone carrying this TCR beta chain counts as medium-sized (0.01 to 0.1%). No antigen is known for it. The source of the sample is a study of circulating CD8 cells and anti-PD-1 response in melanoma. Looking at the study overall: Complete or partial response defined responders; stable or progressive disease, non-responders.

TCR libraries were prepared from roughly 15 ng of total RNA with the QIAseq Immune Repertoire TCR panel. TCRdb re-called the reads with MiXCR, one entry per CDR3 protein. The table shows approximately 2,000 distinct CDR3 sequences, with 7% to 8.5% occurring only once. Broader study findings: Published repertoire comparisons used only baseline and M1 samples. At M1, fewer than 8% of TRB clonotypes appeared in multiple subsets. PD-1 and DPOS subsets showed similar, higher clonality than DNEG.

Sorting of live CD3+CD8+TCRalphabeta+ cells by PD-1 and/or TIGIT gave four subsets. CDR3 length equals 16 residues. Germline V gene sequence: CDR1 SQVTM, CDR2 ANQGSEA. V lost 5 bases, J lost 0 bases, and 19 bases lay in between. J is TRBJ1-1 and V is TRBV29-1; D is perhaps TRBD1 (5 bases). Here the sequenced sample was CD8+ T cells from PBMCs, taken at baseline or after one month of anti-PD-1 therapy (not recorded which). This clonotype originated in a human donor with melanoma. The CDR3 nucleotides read TGCAGCGTTTCCCTCCCGGGACTCGTGGTGAACACTGAAGCTTTCTTT. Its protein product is CSVSLPGLVVNTEAFF.